A single sample gave rise to the 2 T cell receptor beta chains below, sequenced in a study of shared T cell receptors in the human thymus. Sequenced by immunoSEQ multiplex PCR; TCRdb stores in-frame clones only, minus some. The sample carries hundreds of thousands of clones, roughly 90% recorded once. These data also formed part of another study, on human thymus T cells.

The sample was thymocytes. Receptor source: a boy under two years old with a congenital heart defect.

V is TRBV18 and J is TRBJ2-2; 11 positions match TRBD2. Trimming cost V 0 bases and J 1 base; bases outside gene matches: 10. Per the germline V gene, CDR1 is KGHSH and CDR2 is LQKENI. The CDR3 contains 20 residues. The CDR3 protein is CASSPPTTSGSGENTGELFF. Here the CDR3 DNA reads TGTGCCAGCTCACCACCCACAACTAGCGGGAGTGGGGAGAACACCGGGGAGCTGTTTTTT.

To note about this clone: Compared with germline, one end of the junction differs, possibly owing to a read error. The genes are TRBV2 and TRBJ2-1; D might be TRBD2 (5 bases). CDR1 SNHLY and CDR2 FYNNEI come from the germline V gene. The CDR3 totals 12 residues. The CDR3 sequence: CASSEPPGSKLF. In DNA form, the CDR3 reads TGTGCCAGCAGTGAACCACCGGGGTCAAAGCTCTTC.